These 29 T cell receptor beta chains were all obtained from the same sample, sequenced in a study of monozygotic twins with inflammatory bowel disease. TCRdb re-called the 5' RACE reads and shows each CDR3 protein once, DNA omitted. The specimen's table records roughly 170,000 distinct CDR3 sequences. The sample was blood. These receptors all stem from a human donor with ulcerative colitis or Crohn's disease, or a healthy co-twin of an affected twin (not recorded which).

This chain connects TRBV28 to TRBJ1-5; the D call from TCRdb, TRBD1, cannot be confirmed without DNA. Germline CDR1 MDHEN, CDR2 SYDVKM. This CDR3 spans 15 amino acids. The CDR3 loop is CASRLSTGVGQPQHF.

The genes are TRBV5-1 and TRBJ2-7; there is no DNA to check the TCRdb D call of TRBD1. The germline CDR1 and CDR2 sequences are SGHRS and YFSETQ. This CDR3 has 16 residues. The CDR3 is CASSQGQANIRYEQYF.

V is TRBV27 and J is TRBJ2-1. The V gene's germline CDR1 is MNHEY and CDR2 SMNVEV (reference sequence). The CDR3 has 16 residues. CDR3 loop: CASSYEVSYTHNEQFF.

The chain couples TRBV12-3 or TRBV12-4 to TRBJ2-7. The CDR3 is 12 amino acids. This CDR3 reads CASSRGRNEQYF.

J is TRBJ2-2 and V is TRBV13. Per germline, CDR1 PRHDT and CDR2 FYEKMQ (reference sequence). The CDR3 has 15 residues. CDR3 sequence reads: CASSLRRINTGELFF.

The chain is built from TRBV15 and TRBJ1-3; the D call of TRBD1 rests on TCRdb alone, since no DNA is present to check it. Germline loops: CDR1 LNHNV, CDR2 YYDKDF (reference sequence). This CDR3 spans 14 amino acids. The CDR3: CATSRAGVGNTIYF.

The chain joins TRBV19 to TRBJ2-2; no DNA is available, so the TRBD2 call from TCRdb remains unchecked. This CDR3 has 15 residues. Germline CDR1 reads LNHDA; CDR2 reads SQIVND (reference sequence). CDR3 protein: CASRPTGLVNGELFF.

The V gene is TRBV14, the J gene TRBJ2-3. This CDR3 spans 16 amino acids. Germline lookup yields CDR1 SGHDN and CDR2 FVKESK. This CDR3 reads CASSQGSSGSTDTQYF.

The V and J genes are TRBV5-1 and TRBJ2-5; there is no DNA to check the TCRdb D call of TRBD1. Per the germline V gene, CDR1 is SGHRS and CDR2 is YFSETQ. The CDR3 loop spans 14 amino acids. CDR3 loop: CASSPGPLQETQYF. Full variable domain (outside the CDR3, taken from reference TRBV5-1 and TRBJ2-5): KAGVTQTPRYLIKTRGQQVTLSCSPISGHRSVSWYQQTPGQGLQFLFEYFSETQRNKGNFPGRFSGRQFSNSRSEMNVSTLELGDSALYLCASSPGPLQETQYFGPGTRLLVL.

The V gene is TRBV10-3, the J gene TRBJ1-5; lacking DNA, the TRBD1 call made by TCRdb goes unchecked. In germline, CDR1 is ENHRY, CDR2 SYGVKD. The CDR3 spans 14 residues. This CDR3 is CAISGGAADQPQHF.

This chain uses TRBV5-1 with TRBJ2-1; TCRdb's D call, TRBD1, is unchecked because there is no DNA. The germline V gene has CDR1 SGHRS and CDR2 YFSETQ. The CDR3 spans 14 residues. The CDR3: CASSLRGADNEQFF.

This rearrangement joins TRBV7-2 to TRBJ1-6. The CDR3 has 16 amino acids. Germline CDR1 and CDR2: SGHTA and FQGNSA. The CDR3 here is CASSLKGTSYNSPLHF.

This chain joins TRBV5-1 and TRBJ2-7. Germline V CDR1 and CDR2: SGHRS, YFSETQ. The CDR3 sequence is 14 residues long. The CDR3 spells CASSFSEGTYEQYF.

The chain uses TRBV20-1 and TRBJ1-5. Germline V lookup: CDR1 DFQATT, CDR2 SNEGSKA (reference sequence). CDR3 length: 13 amino acids. The CDR3 loop reads CSARDFINQPQHF.

V usage is TRBV6-6 and J usage is TRBJ1-1. The CDR3 contains 12 residues. The germline CDR1 and CDR2 sequences are MNHNY and SVGAGI (reference sequence). The CDR3 region is CASSQYVTEAFF.

The chain carries TRBV20-1 and TRBJ2-5; TCRdb calls TRBD1, which cannot be checked without DNA. CDR3 length: 14 residues. Germline V lookup: CDR1 DFQATT, CDR2 SNEGSKA (reference sequence). CDR3 sequence reads: CSARPPGTTKTQYF.

V gene TRBV6-5 combines with J gene TRBJ1-1; TCRdb indicates TRBD1, and absent DNA this call remains unverified. Germline loops: CDR1 MNHEY, CDR2 SVGAGI. The length of the CDR3 is 15 residues. This chain's CDR3 is CASSHPPRRNTEAFF.

The chain has TRBV28 and TRBJ2-3; TCRdb returns TRBD2, unconfirmable since there is no DNA. The CDR3 runs to 14 residues. Germline assignment: CDR1 MDHEN and CDR2 SYDVKM. The CDR3 loop reads CASSLRGSSDTQYF.

The gene calls are TRBV6-2 or TRBV6-3 and TRBJ1-1; TCRdb selects TRBD1, and the lack of DNA leaves this call unchecked. The CDR3 contains 14 residues. Per germline, CDR1 MNHEY and CDR2 SVGEGT. The CDR3 sequence: CASRGQGGDTEAFF.

J is TRBJ1-2 and V is TRBV6-1; TCRdb reports TRBD1, a call that lacks DNA to check it against. CDR1 and CDR2 from the germline V gene are MNHNS and SASEGT. The length of the CDR3 is 14 residues. The CDR3 sequence: CASSEGDSGYGYTF.

The gene calls are TRBV12-3 or TRBV12-4 and TRBJ1-6. The CDR3 covers 16 residues. CDR3 protein: CASTITVGSYNSPLHF.

V gene TRBV20-1 combines with J gene TRBJ2-3; the TCRdb call, TRBD2, lacks DNA for checking. The germline gives CDR1 DFQATT, CDR2 SNEGSKA (reference sequence). The CDR3 has 14 amino acids. CDR3 sequence reads: CSAPLAREVDTQYF.

The chain has TRBV12-3 or TRBV12-4 and TRBJ1-2; as DNA is missing, the TRBD1 call by TCRdb cannot be tested. The CDR3 loop spans 13 amino acids. The CDR3 loop is CASSRPGPYGYTF.

The V call is TRBV28, the J call TRBJ2-1; TCRdb names TRBD2, which stays unverified in the absence of DNA. CDR3 length: 12 amino acids. Germline-derived CDR1 and CDR2 are MDHEN and SYDVKM. CDR3 amino acids: CASGLVDNEQFF.

This rearrangement joins TRBV7-9 to TRBJ1-2; TCRdb's D call of TRBD1 is untestable without DNA. Germline CDR1 and CDR2: SEHNR and FQNEAQ (reference sequence). The CDR3 totals 16 residues. The CDR3 loop reads CASTRRSQGSNYGYTF.

V and J are TRBV30 and TRBJ2-7; the TCRdb D gene call, TRBD2, has no DNA to confirm it. The CDR3 extends over 12 amino acids. Germline V gene sequence: CDR1 GTSNPN, CDR2 SVGIG (reference sequence). The CDR3 protein is CAWSTAGYEQYF.

V gene TRBV20-1 combines with J gene TRBJ2-2; there is no DNA to check the TCRdb D call of TRBD1. CDR1 and CDR2 from the germline V gene are DFQATT and SNEGSKA (reference sequence). The CDR3 is 18 amino acids. This CDR3 is CSARDLRTGSARTGELFF.

This sequence joins TRBV28 and TRBJ2-7; with no DNA, the TCRdb D assignment of TRBD2 cannot be verified. Germline loops: CDR1 MDHEN, CDR2 SYDVKM. There are 16 residues in the CDR3. CDR3 region: CASSYPIRDLRYEQYF.

The V and J genes are TRBV5-1 and TRBJ1-1; TCRdb selects TRBD1, and the lack of DNA leaves this call unchecked. Germline lookup yields CDR1 SGHRS and CDR2 YFSETQ. The CDR3 extends over 14 amino acids. The CDR3 spells CASSLASTGLGAFF.